Shown below are 18 T cell receptor beta chains from a single sample sequenced in a study of T cells in tuberculosis. Data came from immunoSEQ multiplex PCR; TCRdb stores just in-frame clones and leaves some out. The sample includes fewer than 55,000 clones, about 95% seen only once; the top ten take 7% to 9%. The sequencing sample was made of PBMCs. These receptors were obtained from a donor aged 5 to 30 with latent tuberculosis or without tuberculosis infection.

The V gene is TRBV4-2, the J gene TRBJ2-5; D perhaps matches TRBD1 (5 bases). CDR1 and CDR2 (germline): LGHNA, YNFKEQ. Trimming took off 1 base at V and 5 bases at J, with 20 bases between the two ends. The CDR3 totals 17 residues. CDR3 in DNA: TGTGCCAGCAGCCAAGGCGGAGCAGGGTCCTTCTTGGAGACCCAGTACTTC. Amino acid sequence: CASSQGGAGSFLETQYF.

The chain uses TRBV6-4 and TRBJ2-3, with TRBD2 as a possible D gene (6 bases). Germline values: CDR1 MRHNA, CDR2 SNTAGT. The CDR3 sequence is 14 residues long. With 10 bases removed from V and 1 base from J, the gap between germline ends came to 15 bases. CDR3 DNA sequence: TGTGCCACCTCACAGACGGGGGGCACAGATACGCAGTATTTT. Residues: CATSQTGGTDTQYF.

The chain joins TRBV4-1 to TRBJ1-4; D gene unclear. The V end lost 4 bases, the J end lost 8 bases, and 14 bases lay between the germline ends. Germline V gene data show CDR1 as MGHRA and CDR2 as YSYEKL. The CDR3 length is 14 residues. CDR3 sequence reads: CASSLGPGREKLFF. CDR3 nucleotide sequence: TGCGCCAGCAGCCTCGGACCCGGGAGGGAAAAACTGTTTTTT.

This chain uses TRBV14 with TRBJ2-6; D is unresolved. The germline V gene encodes CDR1 SGHDN and CDR2 FVKESK. This CDR3 spans 14 amino acids. Trimming left V 4 bases short and J 0 bases short, with 4 bases between. CDR3 loop: CASSRVSGANVLTF. DNA of the CDR3: TGTGCCAGCAGCCGCGTCTCTGGGGCCAACGTCCTGACTTTC.

DNA of the CDR3: TGTGCCAGCAGCCCACAGGGTGAGGGTACTGAAGCTTTCTTT. Translating it yields CASSPQGEGTEAFF. The chain uses TRBV11-2 and TRBJ1-1; weak D call: TRBD1 (6 bases). The V gene lost 5 bases and the J gene lost 5 bases, with 15 bases spanning the gap. Germline V gene lookup returns CDR1 SGHAT and CDR2 FQNNGV. The CDR3 extends over 14 amino acids.

The chain couples TRBV19 to TRBJ2-6; D is unresolved. Germline V gene lookup returns CDR1 LNHDA and CDR2 SQIVND (reference sequence). The V gene lost 7 bases and the J gene lost 2 bases, with 9 bases spanning the gap. The CDR3 is made up of 14 amino acids. The CDR3 region is CASNWAPGANVLTF. The CDR3 DNA reads as TGTGCCAGTAATTGGGCTCCTGGGGCCAACGTCCTGACTTTC. The full variable domain, rest sourced from reference TRBV19 and TRBJ2-6, is DGGITQSPKYLFRKEGQNVTLSCEQNLNHDAMYWYRQDPGQGLRLIYYSQIVNDFQKGDIAEGYSVSREKKESFPLTVTSAQKNPTAFYLCASNWAPGANVLTFGAGSRLTVL.

The chain uses TRBV9 and TRBJ1-3; D not resolved. Trimming stripped 0 bases from V and 3 bases from J, with 19 bases between. From germline, CDR1 is SGDLS and CDR2 YYNGEE. The CDR3 spans 18 residues. CDR3: CASSVGSVGKTNGNTIYF. CDR3 DNA sequence: TGTGCCAGCAGCGTAGGGAGTGTAGGCAAAACGAATGGAAACACCATATATTTT.

The J gene is TRBJ2-1, the V gene TRBV7-9; D ambiguous. Between the trimmed V and J ends, which lost 2 bases and 1 base, there was a span of 9 bases. CDR3 length equals 15 residues. In germline, CDR1 is SEHNR, CDR2 FQNEAQ (reference sequence). CDR3 loop: CASSLLAPSYNEQFF. In DNA form, the CDR3 reads TGTGCCAGCAGCTTATTGGCTCCTTCCTACAATGAGCAGTTCTTC.

The gene calls are TRBV11-1 and TRBJ2-7; 10 positions agree with TRBD2. Per the germline V gene, CDR1 is SGHAT and CDR2 is FQDESV (reference sequence). V gave up 9 bases and J gave up 4 bases; unmatched junction bases: 6. The CDR3 runs 13 residues. The CDR3 reads CASSGRFGYEQYF. CDR3 nucleotide sequence: TGTGCCAGTAGCGGGAGGTTTGGGTACGAGCAGTACTTC.

The gene calls are TRBV5-6 and TRBJ2-3; TRBD1 matches at 7 bases. The ends lost 4 bases at V and 4 bases at J; junction bases unmatched: 9. CDR3 length: 15 amino acids. Germline V gene sequence: CDR1 SGHDT, CDR2 YYEEEE. This CDR3 is CASSLQGLTADTQYF. Here the CDR3 DNA reads TGTGCCAGCAGCCTACAGGGGCTTACGGCAGATACGCAGTATTTT. Together with reference TRBV5-6 and TRBJ2-3, the CDR3 gives the full variable domain: DAGVTQSPTHLIKTRGQQVTLRCSPKSGHDTVSWYQQALGQGPQFIFQYYEEEERQRGNFPDRFSGHQFPNYSSELNVNALLLGDSALYLCASSLQGLTADTQYFGPGTRLTVL.

The chain joins TRBV7-9 to TRBJ1-1; the match to TRBD1 covers 7 bases. This CDR3 has 15 amino acids. Germline V gene data show CDR1 as SEHNR and CDR2 as FQNEAQ (reference sequence). The ends lost 2 bases at V and 1 base at J; junction bases unmatched: 4. CDR3 residues: CASSLQGVGNTEAFF. DNA for the CDR3: TGTGCCAGCAGCTTACAGGGGGTTGGGAACACTGAAGCTTTCTTT.

This chain joins TRBV15 and TRBJ2-1; TRBD1 aligns across 10 bases. Germline lookup yields CDR1 LNHNV and CDR2 YYDKDF (reference sequence). Trimming removed 3 bases from V and 7 bases from J; junction bases left unmatched: 15. CDR3 size: 18 residues. As DNA, the CDR3 is TGTGCCACCAGCAGGCCCGGGACAGGGGTTGGGACCGCAAATGAGCAGTTCTTC. Protein product: CATSRPGTGVGTANEQFF.

The chain is built from TRBV4-1 and TRBJ2-7, with 7 bases matching TRBD1. CDR1 is MGHRA and CDR2 is YSYEKL in the germline V gene. The CDR3 sequence is 18 residues long. V shed 1 base, J shed 4 bases, and the junction held 16 bases outside the gene matches. CDR3 bases: TGCGCCAGCAGCCAAGGCGACCTAAGGACAGGCACCAGTTACGAGCAGTACTTC. Residues: CASSQGDLRTGTSYEQYF.

The chain joins TRBV2 to TRBJ2-2; D remains ambiguous. Germline V gives CDR1 SNHLY, CDR2 FYNNEI. This CDR3 has 14 residues. V lost 6 bases to trimming and J lost 2 bases, with 10 bases between them. The CDR3 protein is CASSGLLNTGELFF. The CDR3 DNA follows: TGTGCCAGCAGCGGTCTTCTTAACACCGGGGAGCTGTTTTTT.

The gene calls are TRBV6-5 and TRBJ2-5; D uncertain. TRBJ2-7 explains the end of the DNA better; the J call may be wrong. CDR3 size: 13 residues. The germline V gene encodes CDR1 MNHEY and CDR2 SVGAGI. The CDR3 sequence is CASSYSNSYEQYF. In DNA form, the CDR3 reads TGTGCCAGCAGTTATTCTAACTCCTACGAGCAGTACTTC.

The chain couples TRBV2 to TRBJ2-4; D perhaps matches TRBD2 (5 bases). This CDR3 has 17 residues. Germline CDR1 reads SNHLY; CDR2 reads FYNNEI. The V end lost 0 bases, the J end lost 0 bases, and 12 bases lay between the germline ends. As DNA, the CDR3 is TGTGCCAGCAGTGAAGCGTCGGAGGTGGGAGCCAAAAACATTCAGTACTTC. Residues: CASSEASEVGAKNIQYF.

This sequence joins TRBV7-3 and TRBJ2-1; TRBD2 matches at 10 bases. The V gene's germline CDR1 is SGHTA and CDR2 FQGTGA. The CDR3 length is 17 residues. The ends lost 4 bases at V and 6 bases at J; junction bases unmatched: 12. The CDR3: CASSSRGSGGYSNEQFF. Here the CDR3 DNA reads TGTGCCAGCAGCTCCCGGGGTAGCGGGGGGTATAGCAATGAGCAGTTCTTC.

The V and J genes are TRBV10-3 and TRBJ1-5; 9 positions match TRBD1. This CDR3 comprises 17 residues. The V gene end was trimmed by 3 bases and the J gene end by 3 bases; junction bases not matched to a gene: 9. From germline, CDR1 is ENHRY and CDR2 SYGVKD. The CDR3 coding sequence is TGTGCCATCAGTGACCACGGACAGGGGTGGAACAATCAGCCCCAGCATTTT. Translation: CAISDHGQGWNNQPQHF.